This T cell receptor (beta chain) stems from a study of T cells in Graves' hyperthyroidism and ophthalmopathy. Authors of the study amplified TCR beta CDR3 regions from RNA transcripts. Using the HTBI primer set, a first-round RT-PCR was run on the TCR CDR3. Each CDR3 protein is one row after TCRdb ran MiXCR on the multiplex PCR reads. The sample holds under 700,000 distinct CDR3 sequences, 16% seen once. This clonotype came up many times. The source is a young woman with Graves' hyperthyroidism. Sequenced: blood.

CDR3 residues: CASSPPQGSGELFF. The CDR3 DNA reads TGTGCCAGCAGCCCACCCCAGGGATCCGGGGAGCTGTTTTTT. V usage is TRBV3-1 and J usage is TRBJ2-2; weak D call: TRBD1 (5 bases). This CDR3 region has 14 residues. Trimming left V 4 bases short and J 6 bases short, with 12 bases between. The germline CDR1 and CDR2 sequences are LGHDT and YNNKEL (reference sequence).